This paragraph reports one TCR beta chain. Its binding antigen is unknown. No base quality information exists; no much larger clone differs at one position. This entry comes from a study of T cell repertoires and HLA-DP antigens (dated by TCRdb to 2017 to 2018). For the study in its entirety: The study used an in vitro model of CD4+ T cell alloreactivity against allogeneic HLA-DP presented by transduced HeLa cells. Of the three donors, two were male and one was female, with ages ranging from the 18-to-29 band to the 60-to-69 band. One alloantigen differed from self by one peptide-binding groove amino acid, whereas the other differed by ten, modelling structurally similar versus dissimilar alloantigens. On average, approximately 220 ng of DNA went in for sorted CD137+CD4+ samples, versus roughly 1,300 ng for pre-culture CD4+ samples. The full study reports these points: Sorted CD137+ cells showed similar clonality against both alloantigens, at approximately 0.4, which was much higher than the approximately 0.036 seen in pre-culture samples. Separate analysis of naive and memory CD4+ repertoires was not performed. The study was limited by having only three donors, by relying on a non-physiological HeLa antigen-presenting system, and by using total CD4+ responder cells. Average cumulative frequency of clones undetected before culture was about 35% against one allele and over 50% against the other.

The immunoSEQ multiplex PCR, with forward primers for 54 TRBV segments and reverse primers for 13 TRBJ segments, was used to amplify TCRB CDR3 regions. Pre-culture CD4+ samples were sequenced at deep resolution, targeting roughly 190,000 T cell genomes. Sequencing of the amplicons was done on an Illumina HiSeq System, giving 87 bp reads that spanned the CDR3. Regarding the original processing steps: PCR and sequencing errors in the reads were corrected, and alignment to IMGT reference sequences was used to define CDR3 regions. Synthetic template pools were used to estimate template counts and unique rearrangement counts. Clonality was computed by subtracting Pielou's evenness from 1. Richness was estimated with the Daley-Smith estimator. Repertoire overlap was measured with Morisita's index. Clones present in cultured samples but not detected in the pre-culture repertoire of the same donor were defined as low-abundance clones. Imported from immuneACCESS, the table was reduced by TCRdb to in-frame sequences with V and J called. These copies leave out some clones; in studies compared against another copy, an unresolved V gene accounts for under half, and the cause of the remainder is not known. Clone size and V and J calls were adopted from that table, with D and trimming inferred from the DNA. For this sample there are about 73,000 clones; around three quarters appear just once. Of the sample, roughly 1.4% is held by the ten largest clones.

CDR1 and CDR2 are read off the germline V gene as SGHRS and YFSETQ. Taken from cysteine to phenylalanine, the CDR3 has 14 residues. The sequence is cut down to CDR3 DNA, 42 bases in frame from base 1. V is trimmed back by 3 bases and J by 6 bases, and the junction contains 5 bases that no gene match accounts for. Magnetic bead negative selection was used to isolate untouched CD4+ T cells from Ficoll-separated PBMC, with purity averaging about 98%. Using magnetic beads, untouched CD4+ T cells were isolated from Ficoll-separated PBMC at approximately 98% purity, with only negligible CD8+ contamination. Donors were a few healthy blood donors whose buffy coats supplied peripheral blood mononuclear cells. Each of the three donors was CMV seronegative. The DNeasy Blood & Tissue Kit was used to extract genomic DNA. Genomic DNA from sorted CD137+CD4+ cells and from pre-culture CD4+ baseline samples of each subject was subjected to TCRB sequencing.

Sample: CD4+ T cells from PBMCs. Recombination linked TRBV5-1 to TRBJ2-3; 9 junctional bases match TRBD1. This TCR was recovered from a man aged 60-69 years in good health and CMV-seronegative. CDR3 loop: CASSSQGAGDTQYF. Read as DNA, the sequence is TGCGCCAGCAGCTCACAGGGGGCTGGGGATACGCAGTATTTT.